A selection of T cell receptor beta chains follows, all from one sample in a study of blood T cell repertoires in COVID-19. Data came from immunoSEQ multiplex PCR; TCRdb stores just in-frame clones and leaves some out. The table shows around 260,000 clones, with around 87% occurring only once. Material: peripheral blood. The receptors stem from a woman in her forties or fifties with acute or convalescent COVID-19. Each CDR3 is given with its conserved first and last residue. A D gene is named only where the DNA matches it firmly. Where a row states a size, it is once, few, many or the class of an expanded clone; other rows omit it.

J gene,V gene,CDR3 length,clone size,D gene,CDR3 protein,CDR3 DNA
TRBJ2-7,TRBV5-1,15,-,TRBD1,CASRYGTGGGREQYF,TGCGCCAGCAGATACGGGACAGGGGGAGGGCGCGAGCAGTACTTC
TRBJ2-7,TRBV15,14,-,TRBD2,CATSRGTSGYEQYF,TGTGCCACCAGCAGAGGGACTAGCGGCTACGAGCAGTACTTC
TRBJ2-1,TRBV10-2,15,-,-,CASRASGPSYNEQFF,TGCGCCAGCAGGGCGAGCGGTCCGTCCTACAATGAGCAGTTCTTC
TRBJ1-3,TRBV25-1,18,-,TRBD1,CASSTISDRADSGNTIYF,TGTGCCAGCAGCACGATTTCGGACAGGGCAGATTCTGGAAACACCATATATTTT
TRBJ2-2,TRBV11-3,16,-,TRBD2,CASSPALGGGTGELFF,TGTGCCAGCAGCCCAGCCCTGGGGGGAGGGACCGGGGAGCTGTTTTTT
TRBJ1-2,TRBV10-1,18,-,-,CASSRSKSTGRSSHGYTF,TGCGCCAGCAGCCGGAGTAAATCGACAGGTCGGTCGAGTCATGGCTACACCTTC
TRBJ1-5,TRBV5-1,14,few,-,CASSFSGADQPQHF,TGCGCCAGCAGCTTTAGCGGGGCCGATCAGCCCCAGCATTTT
TRBJ2-1,TRBV13,17,-,-,CASSPQGFQSSYNEQFF,TGTGCCAGCAGCCCCCAGGGGTTTCAGAGCTCCTACAATGAGCAGTTCTTC
TRBJ2-5,TRBV5-1,13,-,-,CASSEDNQETQYF,TGCGCCAGCAGCGAGGACAACCAAGAGACCCAGTACTTC
TRBJ1-1,TRBV5-5,13,-,TRBD1,CASSLGQGDEAFF,TGTGCCAGCAGCTTGGGACAGGGGGATGAAGCTTTCTTT
TRBJ1-5,TRBV24-1,13,-,TRBD1,CATRGTGNQPQHF,TGTGCCACCAGAGGGACAGGGAATCAGCCCCAGCATTTT
TRBJ2-7,TRBV24-1,12,-,-,CATGGTVYEQYF,TGTGCCACCGGGGGGACAGTCTACGAGCAGTACTTC
TRBJ2-3,TRBV7-6,16,-,TRBD2,CASSPRLAGGPDTQYF,TGTGCCAGCAGCCCGAGACTAGCGGGAGGGCCAGATACGCAGTATTTT
TRBJ1-2,TRBV15,16,-,-,CATSTPKGDPYYGYTF,TGTGCCACCAGCACCCCTAAGGGGGACCCATACTATGGCTACACCTTC
TRBJ2-2,TRBV4-1,15,-,-,CASSQGLGGTGELFF,TGCGCCAGCAGCCAAGGGCTCGGGGGCACCGGGGAGCTGTTTTTT
TRBJ1-1,TRBV6-5,13,-,-,CASSPTGYTEAFF,TGTGCCAGCAGCCCCACAGGGTACACTGAAGCTTTCTTT
TRBJ2-1,TRBV10-3,13,-,-,CAISDRGGNEQFF,TGTGCCATCAGTGACAGGGGTGGCAATGAGCAGTTCTTC
TRBJ2-6,TRBV19,16,-,-,CASSISQASGANVLTF,TGTGCCAGTAGTATAAGTCAGGCTTCTGGGGCCAACGTCCTGACTTTC
TRBJ2-7,TRBV7-2,13,-,TRBD1,CASSSWTGYEQYF,TGTGCCAGCAGCTCCTGGACAGGGTACGAGCAGTACTTC
TRBJ1-2,TRBV28,15,-,TRBD1,CASSSLYGQGHGYTF,TGTGCCAGCAGTTCCCTTTACGGACAGGGGCATGGCTACACCTTC
TRBJ2-2,TRBV7-2,13,-,-,CASSVDRHGELFF,TGTGCCAGCAGCGTTGACAGGCACGGGGAGCTGTTTTTT
TRBJ2-3,TRBV24-1,18,-,TRBD2,CATSDPGTSGRSADTQYF,TGTGCCACCAGTGACCCAGGGACTAGCGGGAGGTCGGCAGATACGCAGTATTTT
TRBJ1-2,TRBV27,16,-,-,CASSLRSVGGNYGYTF,TGTGCCAGCAGTTTAAGATCAGTGGGGGGGAACTATGGCTACACCTTC
TRBJ1-4,TRBV2,14,-,TRBD1,CASEEDRGREKLFF,TGTGCCAGCGAGGAGGACAGGGGCAGAGAAAAACTGTTTTTT
TRBJ1-6,TRBV18,16,-,TRBD1,CASSPDRTGYGSPLHF,TGTGCCAGCTCACCGGATCGGACAGGGTATGGCTCACCCCTCCACTTT
TRBJ1-2,TRBV27,15,-,TRBD1,CASSPATGGWEGYTF,TGTGCCAGCAGTCCGGCGACAGGGGGCTGGGAAGGCTACACCTTC
TRBJ1-5,TRBV6-5,15,-,-,CASSYSGTNLQPQHF,TGTGCCAGCAGTTACTCGGGGACAAACCTACAGCCCCAGCATTTT
TRBJ1-5,TRBV28,19,-,-,CASSLSPFGTPVSNQPQHF,TGTGCCAGCAGTTTAAGCCCCTTTGGGACACCTGTTAGCAATCAGCCCCAGCATTTT
TRBJ2-2,TRBV30,13,-,-,CAWIRENTGELFF,TGTGCCTGGATCAGGGAGAACACCGGGGAGCTGTTTTTT
TRBJ2-1,TRBV27,17,-,-,CASSSPLRGRSYNEQFF,TGTGCCAGCAGTTCCCCCCTGCGGGGGCGCTCCTACAATGAGCAGTTCTTC
TRBJ1-3,TRBV7-9,17,few,TRBD1,CASSQRDRGGSGNTIYF,TGTGCCAGCAGCCAAAGAGACAGGGGGGGATCTGGAAACACCATATATTTT
TRBJ2-1,TRBV5-6,15,-,TRBD2,CASSLGGRARNEQFF,TGTGCCAGCAGCTTGGGCGGGAGGGCCCGGAATGAGCAGTTCTTC
TRBJ2-3,TRBV27,10,-,-,CASGPDTQYF,TGTGCCAGCGGGCCAGATACGCAGTATTTT
TRBJ1-1,TRBV30,15,once,TRBD1,CAWSDPGQGNTEAFF,TGTGCCTGGAGTGACCCGGGACAGGGGAACACTGAAGCTTTCTTT
TRBJ1-2,TRBV2,13,-,TRBD1,CASGDRVNYGYTF,TGTGCCAGCGGGGACAGGGTCAACTATGGCTACACCTTC
TRBJ2-7,TRBV6-5,14,-,-,CASSYSNLGGEQYF,TGTGCCAGCAGTTACTCGAACCTAGGTGGCGAGCAGTACTTC
TRBJ1-3,TRBV10-3,12,once,TRBD1,CAMTGLRDTIYF,TGTGCCATGACAGGGCTTAGGGACACCATATATTTT
TRBJ1-1,TRBV5-8,12,-,-,CASSWGTNSAFF,TGTGCCAGCAGCTGGGGGACAAATTCGGCTTTCTTT
TRBJ2-3,TRBV5-6,12,-,-,CASSLSSDTQYF,TGTGCCAGCAGCTTGAGCTCAGATACGCAGTATTTT
TRBJ2-3,TRBV11-3,14,-,-,CASSSGPMADTQYF,TGTGCCAGCAGCTCGGGTCCGATGGCAGATACGCAGTATTTT
TRBJ2-1,TRBV10-3,15,-,TRBD2,CAISAGTSGSNEQFF,TGTGCCATCAGCGCCGGAACTAGCGGGAGTAATGAGCAGTTCTTC
TRBJ1-1,TRBV7-2,13,-,-,CASSLKVEIEAFF,TGTGCCAGCAGCCTAAAGGTGGAGATTGAAGCTTTCTTT
TRBJ1-1,TRBV7-9,14,once,TRBD1,CASSLGQGNTEAFF,TGTGCCAGCAGCTTGGGACAGGGAAACACTGAAGCTTTCTTT
TRBJ2-7,TRBV3-1/TRBV3-2,12,-,-,CASSQAAYEQYF,TGTGCCAGCAGCCAGGCTGCCTACGAGCAGTACTTC
TRBJ2-5,TRBV9,15,-,-,CASSPQGGFGETQYF,TGTGCCAGCAGCCCACAAGGGGGATTCGGGGAGACCCAGTACTTC
TRBJ2-3,TRBV4-2,16,-,TRBD1,CASSRTPGQGADTQYF,TGTGCCAGCAGCCGAACTCCGGGACAGGGAGCAGATACGCAGTATTTT
TRBJ2-5,TRBV4-2,17,-,TRBD2,CASSQVSGLAGLETQYF,TGTGCCAGCAGCCAAGTTTCGGGACTAGCGGGATTGGAGACCCAGTACTTC
TRBJ2-7,TRBV7-9,13,-,-,CASSPTPTYEQYF,TGTGCCAGCAGCCCGACACCAACCTACGAGCAGTACTTC
TRBJ2-5,TRBV7-2,15,-,TRBD2,CASSLEGRSQGLADF,TGTGCCAGCAGCTTAGAAGGGCGGTCCCAGGGACTAGCGGACTTC
TRBJ1-2,TRBV2,12,once,TRBD1,CASSGQGRGYTF,TGTGCCAGCAGTGGACAGGGTCGGGGCTACACCTTC
TRBJ1-1,TRBV27,14,-,TRBD1,CASSLKTGPTEAFF,TGTGCCAGCAGTTTAAAGACAGGGCCTACTGAAGCTTTCTTT
TRBJ1-1,TRBV6-5,14,-,TRBD1,CASRSGTGVTEAFF,TGTGCCAGCAGATCGGGGACAGGGGTAACTGAAGCTTTCTTT